This note documents a single TCR beta chain sequence. Its antigen remains unknown. This table comes from immunoSEQ multiplex PCR, and its TCRdb copy is limited to in-frame clones, with some not included. The sample holds 140,000 to 150,000 clones, approximately 86% seen once. Trimming took off 2 bases at V and 3 bases at J, with 11 bases between the two ends. The CDR3 consists of 15 residues. In germline, CDR1 is LGHNA, CDR2 YNFKEQ. The sample belongs to a study of T cell responses to AZD1222 COVID-19 vaccine. General study points: Donors, mostly white British, included more females; clonal diversity was possibly underestimated. Close to half of spike-specific TCRs reportedly recognize unmutated variant regions.

The TCR was taken from an adult who received the MenACWY meningococcal vaccine as a control. The genes are TRBV4-2 and TRBJ1-5, with D possibly matching TRBD1 (5 bases). Sequencing used peripheral blood, obtained 28 days after the second dose of the MenACWY control vaccine. Here the CDR3 DNA reads TGTGCCAGCAGCCAACGTTGGGGGAACAATCAGCCCCAGCATTTT. This translates into CASSQRWGNNQPQHF.